This TCR beta chain was identified in a study of CD8+ T cells in alopecia areata. This CDR3 region has 12 residues. Germline CDR1 and CDR2: SGDLS and YYNGEE. With 0 bases removed from V and 7 bases from J, the gap between germline ends came to 8 bases. To note about this clone: This specimen includes other DNA sequences encoding the same CDR3.

Reverse transcribed after extraction, RNA yielded cDNA as the sequencing template. Some clones are missing from TCRdb's copy, which holds only in-frame ones; the method was immunoSEQ multiplex PCR. The sample consists of over 120,000 clones, about 51% of them appearing once. This sequence originates from a human donor with alopecia areata. The source material was CD4+ T cells sorted from blood, sampled at week 0. The chain joins TRBV9 to TRBJ2-7, with no clear D. The DNA for the CDR3 is TGTGCCAGCAGCGTAGATGTGGGAGAGCAGTACTTC. Translation: CASSVDVGEQYF.